The rows below give T cell receptor beta chains drawn from one sample of a study of cytomegalovirus exposure and HLA in healthy donors. TCRdb's table, derived via immunoSEQ multiplex PCR, lists solely in-frame clones and lacks some. Seen here are 100,000 to 150,000 clones, roughly 82% observed once, and the top ten hold approximately 4.5%. Material for sequencing was PBMCs. These receptors all stem from a male donor in good health and CMV-seropositive. The CDR3 runs from the conserved cysteine through the conserved F or W. The order of the fields is V gene, clone size, J gene, CDR3 protein. Expanded clones get a size class; other rows say once, few or many, or leave the size out.

TRBV6-4,.,TRBJ2-6,CASSYEAGAGANGLTF
TRBV29-1,once,TRBJ2-1,CSSNRQSYNEQFF
TRBV5-1,.,TRBJ2-3,CASSLAGQGDDTQYF
TRBV5-4,.,TRBJ1-2,CASSGTGGYFYGYTF
TRBV5-1,.,TRBJ2-3,CASSPGLSSTDTQYF
TRBV29-1,.,TRBJ2-1,CSVPGGQGDGNEQFF
TRBV13,once,.,CASSLTGAYEQYF
TRBV11-2,few,TRBJ2-1,CASSFQGEEQFF
TRBV4-1,.,TRBJ1-1,CASSQDTNTEAFF
TRBV18,once,TRBJ1-2,CASSPRDLDGYTF
TRBV5-1,.,TRBJ1-3,CASSPSGAVGNTIYF
TRBV9,.,TRBJ2-2,CASSYGLALRTGELFF
TRBV6-1,.,TRBJ2-1,CASSGLAGGHNEQFF
TRBV4-2,.,TRBJ1-2,CASSQPDRDYGYTF
TRBV15,.,TRBJ2-3,CATSRANRLSTDTQYF
TRBV5-1,.,TRBJ2-5,CASSLGGPETQYF
TRBV6-5,.,TRBJ1-4,CASKQAGSRGEKLFF
TRBV4-2,.,TRBJ2-7,CASSQELGGGPHEQYF
TRBV5-6,.,TRBJ2-5,CASSGDWARREETQYF
TRBV6-5,.,TRBJ2-7,CASSPRQVNYEQYF
TRBV7-2,.,TRBJ1-2,CASSPTAVGSGYTF
TRBV27,.,TRBJ2-1,CASSLLAEVGEQFF
TRBV19,.,TRBJ1-6,CATAGASYNSPLHF
TRBV6-1,.,TRBJ1-2,CASRGTGKGYGYTF
TRBV28,.,TRBJ1-5,CASSSGTGGNQPQHF
TRBV5-1,.,TRBJ2-2,CASSFFTGELFF
TRBV7-3,once,TRBJ1-1,CASSSQVNTEAFF
TRBV5-6,.,TRBJ1-5,CASSESTGGFYNQPQHF
TRBV2,.,TRBJ2-3,CASSERNTDTQYF
TRBV6-1,.,TRBJ1-2,CASTTGWRYGYTF
TRBV10-3,.,TRBJ1-3,CAISPQILSGNTIYF
TRBV9,.,TRBJ2-3,CASSPIAGSITDTQYF
TRBV12-5,.,TRBJ2-1,CASGPTDYSAQFF
TRBV5-4,once,TRBJ2-7,CASSSSSRVDHEQYF
TRBV7-9,.,TRBJ1-2,CASSLGTGVYYGYTF
TRBV6-5,.,TRBJ1-1,CASSSLSGQIRAFF
TRBV6-5,.,TRBJ2-3,CASSYVTGEDTQYF